This record looks at one T cell receptor beta chain sequence and its context. Its specificity is unknown. Germline V gene data show CDR1 as GTSNPN and CDR2 as SVGIG (reference sequence). The CDR3 spans 13 residues. After removal of 0 bases from V and 5 bases from J, the junction contained 3 bases not matched to a gene. This sample was taken from a study of cytomegalovirus exposure and HLA in healthy donors. The overall study: An earlier analysis found fewer than 120 million unique TCR beta sequences from about 190 million T cells.

PCR was performed using 60 Vbeta and 13 Jbeta primers. Profiling relied on immunoSEQ multiplex PCR, and the TCRdb table lists in-frame clones only, not all of them. The data show more than 110,000 clones, around 79% seen once. Overall study findings and caveats: The authors assumed roughly uniform sequencing depth across donors for presence/absence analyses.

Sequenced sample: PBMCs. The sequence was obtained from a female donor in good health and CMV-seronegative. The J gene is TRBJ1-1, the V gene TRBV30, with 7 bases matching TRBD1. The CDR3 is CAWSVVRGTEAFF. The CDR3 nucleotides read TGTGCCTGGAGTGTCGTCAGGGGGACTGAAGCTTTCTTT. Drawing the rest from reference TRBV30 and TRBJ1-1, the complete variable domain is SQTIHQWPATLVQPVGSPLSLECTVEGTSNPNLYWYRQAAGRGLQLLFYSVGIGQISSEVPQNLSASRPQDRQFILSSKKLLLSDSGFYLCAWSVVRGTEAFFGQGTRLTVV.